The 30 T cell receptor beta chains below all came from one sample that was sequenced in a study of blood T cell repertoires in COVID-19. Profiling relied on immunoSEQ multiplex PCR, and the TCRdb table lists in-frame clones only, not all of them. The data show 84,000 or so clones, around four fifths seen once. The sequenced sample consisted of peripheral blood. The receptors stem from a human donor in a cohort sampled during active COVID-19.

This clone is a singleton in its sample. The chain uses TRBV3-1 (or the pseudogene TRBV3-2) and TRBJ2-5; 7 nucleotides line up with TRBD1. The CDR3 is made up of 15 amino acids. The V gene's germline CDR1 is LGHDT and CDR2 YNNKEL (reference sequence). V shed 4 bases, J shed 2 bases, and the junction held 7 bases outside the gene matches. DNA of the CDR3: TGTGCCAGCAGCCTCCAGGGCAGGGGGCAAGAGACCCAGTACTTC. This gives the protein CASSLQGRGQETQYF.

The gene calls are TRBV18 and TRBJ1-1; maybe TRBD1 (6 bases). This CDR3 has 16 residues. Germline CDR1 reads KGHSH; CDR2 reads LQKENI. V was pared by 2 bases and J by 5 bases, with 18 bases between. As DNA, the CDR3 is TGTGCCAGCTCACCAATACTACGGGGGGCGTTTACTGAAGCTTTCTTT. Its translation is CASSPILRGAFTEAFF.

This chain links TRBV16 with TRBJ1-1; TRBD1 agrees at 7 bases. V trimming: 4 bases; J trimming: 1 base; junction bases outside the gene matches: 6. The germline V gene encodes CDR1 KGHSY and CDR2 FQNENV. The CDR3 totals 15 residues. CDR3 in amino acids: CASSPPTGRNTEAFF. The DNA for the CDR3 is TGTGCCAGCAGCCCCCCGACAGGGAGGAACACTGAAGCTTTCTTT.

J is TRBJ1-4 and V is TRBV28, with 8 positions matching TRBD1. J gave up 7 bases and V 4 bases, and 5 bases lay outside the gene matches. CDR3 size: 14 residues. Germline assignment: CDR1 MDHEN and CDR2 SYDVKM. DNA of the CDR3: TGTGCCAGCAGTTCGACAGGGGATGGTGAAAAACTGTTTTTT. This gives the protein CASSSTGDGEKLFF.

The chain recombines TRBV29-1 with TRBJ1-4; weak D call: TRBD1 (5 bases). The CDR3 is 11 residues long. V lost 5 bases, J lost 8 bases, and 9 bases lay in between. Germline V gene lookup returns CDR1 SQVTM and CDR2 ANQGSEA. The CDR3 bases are TGCAGCGTTAATAAGGGGGAAAAACTGTTTTTT. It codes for CSVNKGEKLFF.

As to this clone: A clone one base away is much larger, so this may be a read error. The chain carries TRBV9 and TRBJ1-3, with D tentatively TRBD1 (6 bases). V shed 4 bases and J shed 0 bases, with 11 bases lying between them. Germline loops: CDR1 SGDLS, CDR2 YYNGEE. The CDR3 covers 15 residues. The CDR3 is CASSPRTDSGNTIYF. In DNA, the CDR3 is TGTGCCAGCAGCCCCCGGACAGACTCTGGAAACACCATATATTTT.

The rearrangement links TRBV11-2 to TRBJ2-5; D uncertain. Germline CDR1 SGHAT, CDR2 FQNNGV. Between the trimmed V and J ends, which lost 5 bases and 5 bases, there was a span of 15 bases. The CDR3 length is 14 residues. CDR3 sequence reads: CASSTTPLPETQYF. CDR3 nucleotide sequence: TGTGCCAGCAGCACGACACCCCTGCCGGAGACCCAGTACTTC.

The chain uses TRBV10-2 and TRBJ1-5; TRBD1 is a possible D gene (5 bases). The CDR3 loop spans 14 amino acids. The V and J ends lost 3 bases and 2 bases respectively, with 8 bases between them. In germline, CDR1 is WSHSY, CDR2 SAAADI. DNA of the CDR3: TGCGCCAGCAGTGACGGCAGGGGCAATCAGCCCCAGCATTTT. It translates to CASSDGRGNQPQHF.

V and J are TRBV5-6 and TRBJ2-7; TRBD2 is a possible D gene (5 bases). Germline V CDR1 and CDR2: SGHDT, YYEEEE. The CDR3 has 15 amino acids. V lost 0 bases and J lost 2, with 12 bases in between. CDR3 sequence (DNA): TGTGCCAGCAGCTTGGATCGACCGGGAACCTACGAGCAGTACTTC. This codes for CASSLDRPGTYEQYF.

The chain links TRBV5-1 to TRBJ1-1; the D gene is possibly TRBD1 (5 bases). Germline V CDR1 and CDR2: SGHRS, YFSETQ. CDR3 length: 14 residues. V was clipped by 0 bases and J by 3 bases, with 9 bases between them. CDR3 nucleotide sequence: TGCGCCAGCAGCTTGGGCGACAGAGACACTGAAGCTTTCTTT. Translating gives CASSLGDRDTEAFF.

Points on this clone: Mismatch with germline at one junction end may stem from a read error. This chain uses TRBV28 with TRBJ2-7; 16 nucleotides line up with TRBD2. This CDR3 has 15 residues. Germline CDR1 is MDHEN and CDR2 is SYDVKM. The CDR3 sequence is CASSIPGLAGGPVRF. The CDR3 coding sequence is TGTGCCAGCAGTATACCGGGACTAGCGGGGGGGCCTGTTAGGTTC.

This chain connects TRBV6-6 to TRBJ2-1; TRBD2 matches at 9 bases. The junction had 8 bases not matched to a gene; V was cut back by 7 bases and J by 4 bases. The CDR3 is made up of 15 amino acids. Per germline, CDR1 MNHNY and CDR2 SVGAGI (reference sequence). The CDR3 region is CASTHGAGGYNEQFF. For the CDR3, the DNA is TGTGCCAGCACCCACGGAGCGGGGGGATACAATGAGCAGTTCTTC.

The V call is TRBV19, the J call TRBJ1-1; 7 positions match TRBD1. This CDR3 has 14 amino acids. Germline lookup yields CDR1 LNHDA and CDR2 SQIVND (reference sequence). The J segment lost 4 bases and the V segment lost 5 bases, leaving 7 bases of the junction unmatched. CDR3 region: CASSVNRGSTEAFF. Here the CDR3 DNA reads TGTGCCAGTAGTGTAAACAGGGGTTCCACTGAAGCTTTCTTT.

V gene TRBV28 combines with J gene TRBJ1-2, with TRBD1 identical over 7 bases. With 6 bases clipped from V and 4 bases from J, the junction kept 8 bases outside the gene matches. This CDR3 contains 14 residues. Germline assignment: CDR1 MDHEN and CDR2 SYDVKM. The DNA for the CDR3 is TGTGCCAGCAGAGAAGACAGGGCTGCCTATGGCTACACCTTC. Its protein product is CASREDRAAYGYTF.

CDR3 sequence (DNA): TGTGCCAGCAGCTTTGAAGGGGAAACTAACTATGGCTACACCTTC. This codes for CASSFEGETNYGYTF. The rearrangement links TRBV5-4 to TRBJ1-2, with D perhaps matching TRBD1 (5 bases). Germline V gives CDR1 SGHNT, CDR2 YYREEE (reference sequence). The CDR3 totals 15 residues. V was clipped by 2 bases and J by 0 bases, with 11 bases between them.

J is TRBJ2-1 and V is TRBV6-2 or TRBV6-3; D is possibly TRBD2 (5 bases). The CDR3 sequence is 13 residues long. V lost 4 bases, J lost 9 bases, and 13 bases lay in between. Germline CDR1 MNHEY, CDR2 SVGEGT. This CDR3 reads CASSSVGVGEQFF. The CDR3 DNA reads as TGTGCCAGCAGTTCCGTCGGGGTAGGTGAGCAGTTCTTC.

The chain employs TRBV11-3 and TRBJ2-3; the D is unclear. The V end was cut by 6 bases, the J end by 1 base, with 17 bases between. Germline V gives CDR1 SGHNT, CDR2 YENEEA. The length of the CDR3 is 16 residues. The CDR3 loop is CASSPGSEMGTDTQYF. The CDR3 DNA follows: TGTGCCAGCAGTCCCGGGTCCGAGATGGGCACAGATACGCAGTATTTT.

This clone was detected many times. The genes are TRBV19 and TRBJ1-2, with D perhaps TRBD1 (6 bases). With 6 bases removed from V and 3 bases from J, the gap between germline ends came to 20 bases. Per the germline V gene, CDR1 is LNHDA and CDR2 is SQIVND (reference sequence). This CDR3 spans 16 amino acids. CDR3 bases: TGTGCCAGTAGCGGGCCCGCCCGGGACAACGACTATGGCTACACCTTC. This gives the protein CASSGPARDNDYGYTF.

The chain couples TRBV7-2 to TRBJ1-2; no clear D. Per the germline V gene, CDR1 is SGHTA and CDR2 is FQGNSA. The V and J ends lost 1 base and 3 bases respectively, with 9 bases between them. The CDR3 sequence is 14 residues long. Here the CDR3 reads CASSLVHRYYGYTF. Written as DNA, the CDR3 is TGTGCCAGCAGCTTAGTCCACAGATACTATGGCTACACCTTC.

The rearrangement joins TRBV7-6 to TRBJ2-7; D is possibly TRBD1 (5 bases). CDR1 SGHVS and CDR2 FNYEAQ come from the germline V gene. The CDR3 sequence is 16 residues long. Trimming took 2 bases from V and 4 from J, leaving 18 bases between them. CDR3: CASSLIWRQGKYEQYF. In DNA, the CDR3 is TGTGCCAGCAGCTTAATATGGCGTCAGGGAAAATACGAGCAGTACTTC.

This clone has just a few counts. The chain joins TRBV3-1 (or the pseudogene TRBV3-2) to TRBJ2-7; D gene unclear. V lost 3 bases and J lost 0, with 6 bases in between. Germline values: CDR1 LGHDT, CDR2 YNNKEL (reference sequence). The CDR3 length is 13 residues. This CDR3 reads CASSQESSYEQYF. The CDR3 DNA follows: TGTGCCAGCAGCCAGGAGAGCTCCTACGAGCAGTACTTC.

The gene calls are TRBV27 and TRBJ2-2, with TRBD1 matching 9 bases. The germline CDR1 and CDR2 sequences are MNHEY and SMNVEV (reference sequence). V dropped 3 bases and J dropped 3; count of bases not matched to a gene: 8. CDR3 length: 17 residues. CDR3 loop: CASSFFRGQGHTGELFF. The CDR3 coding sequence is TGTGCCAGCAGTTTTTTCCGGGGACAGGGTCACACCGGGGAGCTGTTTTTT.

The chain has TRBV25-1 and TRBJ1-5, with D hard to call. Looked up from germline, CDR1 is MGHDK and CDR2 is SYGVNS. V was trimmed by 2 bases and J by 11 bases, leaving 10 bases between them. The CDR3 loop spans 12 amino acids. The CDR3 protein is CASSEADLAQHF. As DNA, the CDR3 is TGTGCCAGCAGTGAAGCGGATCTGGCCCAGCATTTT.

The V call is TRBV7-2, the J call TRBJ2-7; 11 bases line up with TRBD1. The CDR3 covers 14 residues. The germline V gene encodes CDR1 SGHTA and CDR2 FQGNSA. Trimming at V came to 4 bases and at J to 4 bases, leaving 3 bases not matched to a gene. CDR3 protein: CASSSGTGGYEQYF. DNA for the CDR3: TGTGCCAGCAGCTCCGGGACAGGGGGGTACGAGCAGTACTTC.

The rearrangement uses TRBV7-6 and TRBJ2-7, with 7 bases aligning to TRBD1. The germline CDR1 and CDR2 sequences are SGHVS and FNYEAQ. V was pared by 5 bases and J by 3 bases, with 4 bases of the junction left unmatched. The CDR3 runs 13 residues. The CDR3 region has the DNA TGTGCCAGCAGCAAGGGGGCTGTCTACGAGCAGTACTTC. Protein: CASSKGAVYEQYF.

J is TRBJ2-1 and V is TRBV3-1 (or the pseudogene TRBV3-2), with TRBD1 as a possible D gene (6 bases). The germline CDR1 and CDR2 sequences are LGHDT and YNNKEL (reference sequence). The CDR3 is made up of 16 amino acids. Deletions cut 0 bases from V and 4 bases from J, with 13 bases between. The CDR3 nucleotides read TGTGCCAGCAGCCAAGATCTCGGACAGATATACAATGAGCAGTTCTTC. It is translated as CASSQDLGQIYNEQFF.

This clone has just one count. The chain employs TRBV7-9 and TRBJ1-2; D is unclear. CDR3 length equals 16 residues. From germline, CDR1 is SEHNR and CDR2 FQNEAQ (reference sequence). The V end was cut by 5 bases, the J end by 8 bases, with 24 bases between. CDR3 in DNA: TGTGCCAGCAGCGTTTCCGGGGTCCGGGCTTTGGAAGGCTACACCTTC. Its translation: CASSVSGVRALEGYTF.

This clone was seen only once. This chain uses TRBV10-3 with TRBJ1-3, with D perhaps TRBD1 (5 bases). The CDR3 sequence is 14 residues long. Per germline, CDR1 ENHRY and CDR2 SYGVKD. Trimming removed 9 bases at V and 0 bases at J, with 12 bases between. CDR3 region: CAIRDSFSGNTIYF. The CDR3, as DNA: TGTGCCATACGGGACTCCTTCTCTGGAAACACCATATATTTT.

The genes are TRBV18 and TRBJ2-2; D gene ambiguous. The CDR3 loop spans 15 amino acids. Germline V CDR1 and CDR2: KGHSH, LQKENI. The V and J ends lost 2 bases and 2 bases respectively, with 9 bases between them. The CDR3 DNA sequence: TGTGCCAGCTCACCAGCTGTCAGTAACACCGGGGAGCTGTTTTTT. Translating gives CASSPAVSNTGELFF.

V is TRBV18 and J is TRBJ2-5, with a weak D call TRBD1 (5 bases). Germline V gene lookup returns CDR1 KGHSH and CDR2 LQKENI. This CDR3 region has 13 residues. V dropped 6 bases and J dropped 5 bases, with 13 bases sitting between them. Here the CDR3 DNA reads TGTGCCAGCTCCAAGGTGGGGCGCGAGACCCAGTACTTC. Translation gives CASSKVGRETQYF.